This entry concerns a single T cell receptor (beta chain). Its specificity is not known. The sample holds other DNA sequences that translate to the same CDR3. Trimming left V 6 bases short and J 2 bases short, with 10 bases between. CDR1 and CDR2 from the germline V gene are MNHEY and SVGAGI. The CDR3 has 14 residues. This record comes from a study of cytomegalovirus exposure and HLA in healthy donors. General study results and limits: Accounts indicate the classifier identified cytomegalovirus status with strong specificity and sensitivity. One later analysis, an examination of the 120 or so validation repertoires, found that first-cohort TCR clusters tended to co-occur in them. The study put around 180 TCR beta chains on its list as cytomegalovirus-associated.

The donors were in the roughly 130-subject validation cohort, distinct from the roughly 600-subject first cohort. TCRdb keeps only in-frame clones here, not all; method: immunoSEQ multiplex PCR. The sample carries 150,000 to 200,000 clones, around 87% recorded once. The TCR comes from a woman in her 30s in good health and CMV-seronegative. Sequenced: PBMCs. This chain connects TRBV6-5 to TRBJ1-4, with a weak D call TRBD1 (6 bases). The CDR3 loop reads CASSRTATNEKLFF. In DNA, the CDR3 is TGTGCCAGCAGCAGGACAGCCACTAATGAAAAACTGTTTTTT.